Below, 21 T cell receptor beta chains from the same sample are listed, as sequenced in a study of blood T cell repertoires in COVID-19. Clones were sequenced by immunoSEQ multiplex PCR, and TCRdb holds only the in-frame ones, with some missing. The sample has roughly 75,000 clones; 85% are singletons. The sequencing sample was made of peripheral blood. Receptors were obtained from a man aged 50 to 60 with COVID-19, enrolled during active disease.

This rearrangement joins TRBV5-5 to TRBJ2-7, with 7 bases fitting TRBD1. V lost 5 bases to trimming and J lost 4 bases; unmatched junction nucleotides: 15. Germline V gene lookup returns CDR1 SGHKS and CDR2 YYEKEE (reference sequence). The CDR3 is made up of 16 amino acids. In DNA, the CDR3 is TGTGCCAGCAGAGAAGGGGGCATGAAGGGGATATACGAGCAGTACTTC. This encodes CASREGGMKGIYEQYF.

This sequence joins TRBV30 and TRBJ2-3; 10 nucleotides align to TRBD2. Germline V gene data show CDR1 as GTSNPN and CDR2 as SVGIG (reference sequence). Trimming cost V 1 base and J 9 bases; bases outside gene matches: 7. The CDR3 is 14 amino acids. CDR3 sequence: CAWSGPSGSETQYF. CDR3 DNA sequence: TGTGCCTGGAGTGGTCCTAGCGGGAGTGAAACGCAGTATTTT. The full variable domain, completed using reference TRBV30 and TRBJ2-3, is SQTIHQWPATLVQPVGSPLSLECTVEGTSNPNLYWYRQAAGRGLQLLFYSVGIGQISSEVPQNLSASRPQDRQFILSSKKLLLSDSGFYLCAWSGPSGSETQYFGPGTRLTVL.

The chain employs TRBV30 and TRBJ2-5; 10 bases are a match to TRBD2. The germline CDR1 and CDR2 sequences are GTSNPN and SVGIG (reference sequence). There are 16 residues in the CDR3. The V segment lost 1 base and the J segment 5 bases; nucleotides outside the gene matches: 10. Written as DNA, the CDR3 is TGTGCCTGGAGTGAGCCAGCGGGAGGGCCGGGGGAGACCCAGTACTTC. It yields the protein CAWSEPAGGPGETQYF.

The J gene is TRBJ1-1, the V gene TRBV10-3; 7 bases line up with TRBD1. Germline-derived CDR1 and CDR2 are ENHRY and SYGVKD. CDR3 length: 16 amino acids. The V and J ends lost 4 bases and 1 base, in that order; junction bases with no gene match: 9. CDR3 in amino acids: CAISALQGIGNTEAFF. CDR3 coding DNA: TGTGCCATCAGTGCCCTACAGGGGATTGGGAACACTGAAGCTTTCTTT.

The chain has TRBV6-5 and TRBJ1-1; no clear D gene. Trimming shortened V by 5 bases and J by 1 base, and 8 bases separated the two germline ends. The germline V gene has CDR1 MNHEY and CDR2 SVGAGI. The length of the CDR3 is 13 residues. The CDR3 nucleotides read TGTGCCAGCAGTCCGCGGAAGAACACTGAAGCTTTCTTT. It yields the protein CASSPRKNTEAFF.

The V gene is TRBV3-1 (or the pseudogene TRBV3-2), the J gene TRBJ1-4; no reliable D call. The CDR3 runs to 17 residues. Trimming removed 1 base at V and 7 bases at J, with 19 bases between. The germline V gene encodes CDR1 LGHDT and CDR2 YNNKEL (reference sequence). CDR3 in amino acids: CASSQVRTGNSGEKLFF. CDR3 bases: TGTGCCAGCAGCCAAGTGAGGACTGGCAACTCGGGTGAAAAACTGTTTTTT.

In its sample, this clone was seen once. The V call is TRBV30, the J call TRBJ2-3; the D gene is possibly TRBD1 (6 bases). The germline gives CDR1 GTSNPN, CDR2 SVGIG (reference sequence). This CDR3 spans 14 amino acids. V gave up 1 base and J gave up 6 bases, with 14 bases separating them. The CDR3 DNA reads TGTGCCTGGAGTGCCAGGTGGGGGCCGGATACGCAGTATTTT. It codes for CAWSARWGPDTQYF.

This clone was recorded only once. The CDR3: CASSSTSGSGNEQFF. CDR3 in DNA: TGTGCCAGCAGCTCGACTAGCGGGAGTGGCAATGAGCAGTTCTTC. The chain uses TRBV7-9 and TRBJ2-1, with 12 positions matching TRBD2. V shed 4 bases, J shed 6 bases, and the junction held 4 bases outside the gene matches. Germline CDR1 reads SEHNR; CDR2 reads FQNEAQ (reference sequence). The CDR3 sequence is 15 residues long.

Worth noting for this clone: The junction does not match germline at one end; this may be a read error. The CDR3: CASREGQGNYGYTF. The CDR3 DNA follows: TGTGCCAGCAGGGAAGGACAGGGGAACTATGGCTACACCTTC. V is TRBV2 and J is TRBJ1-2, with TRBD1 matching 9 bases. Germline CDR1 reads SNHLY; CDR2 reads FYNNEI. This CDR3 has 14 amino acids. Full variable domain (missing parts from reference TRBV2 and TRBJ1-2): EPEVTQTPSHQVTQMGQEVILRCVPISNHLYFYWYRQILGQKVEFLVSFYNNEISEKSEIFDDQFSVERPDGSNFTLKIRSTKLEDSAMYFCASREGQGNYGYTFGSGTRLTVV.

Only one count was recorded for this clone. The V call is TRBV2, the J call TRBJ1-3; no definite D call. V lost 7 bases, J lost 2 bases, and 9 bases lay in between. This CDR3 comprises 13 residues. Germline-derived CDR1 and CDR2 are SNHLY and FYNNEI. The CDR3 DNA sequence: TGTGCCAGCATGGTACAGCCTGGAAACACCATATATTTT. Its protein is CASMVQPGNTIYF.

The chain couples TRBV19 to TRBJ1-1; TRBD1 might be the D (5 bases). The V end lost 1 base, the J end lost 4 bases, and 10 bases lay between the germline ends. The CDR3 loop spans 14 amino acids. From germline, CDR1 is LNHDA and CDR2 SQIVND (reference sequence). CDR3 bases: TGTGCCAGTAGTATAGGCCTGACAGCCACTGAAGCTTTCTTT. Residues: CASSIGLTATEAFF.

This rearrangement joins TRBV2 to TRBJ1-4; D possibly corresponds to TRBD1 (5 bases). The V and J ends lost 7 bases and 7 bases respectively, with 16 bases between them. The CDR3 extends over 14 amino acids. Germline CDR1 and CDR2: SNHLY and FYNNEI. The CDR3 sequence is CASTSGRRGEKLFF. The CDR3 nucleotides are TGTGCCAGCACGTCGGGACGGAGGGGTGAAAAACTGTTTTTT.

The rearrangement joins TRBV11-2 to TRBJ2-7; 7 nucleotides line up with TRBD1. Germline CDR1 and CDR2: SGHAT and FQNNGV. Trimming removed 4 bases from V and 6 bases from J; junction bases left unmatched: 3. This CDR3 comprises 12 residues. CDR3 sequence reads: CASSYHRGEQYF. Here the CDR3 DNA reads TGTGCCAGCAGCTATCACAGGGGCGAGCAGTACTTC.

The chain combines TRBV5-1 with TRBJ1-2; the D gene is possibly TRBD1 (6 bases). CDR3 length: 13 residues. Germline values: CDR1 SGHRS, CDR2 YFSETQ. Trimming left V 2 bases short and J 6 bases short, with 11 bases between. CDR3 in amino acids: CASSLQGLDGYTF. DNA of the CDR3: TGCGCCAGCAGCTTACAGGGCCTGGATGGCTACACCTTC.

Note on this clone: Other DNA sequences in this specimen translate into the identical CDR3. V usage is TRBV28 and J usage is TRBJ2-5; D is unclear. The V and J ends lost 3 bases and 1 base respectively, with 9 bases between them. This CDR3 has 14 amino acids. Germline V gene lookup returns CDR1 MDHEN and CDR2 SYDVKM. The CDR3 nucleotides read TGTGCCAGCAGTTTGCGTACTCCCCAAGAGACCCAGTACTTC. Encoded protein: CASSLRTPQETQYF.

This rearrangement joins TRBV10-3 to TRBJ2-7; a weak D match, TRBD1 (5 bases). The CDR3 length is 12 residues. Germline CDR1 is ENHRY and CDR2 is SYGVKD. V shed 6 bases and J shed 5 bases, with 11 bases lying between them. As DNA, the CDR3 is TGTGCCATCAGCCTTCAGGGTCACGAGCAGTACTTC. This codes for CAISLQGHEQYF.

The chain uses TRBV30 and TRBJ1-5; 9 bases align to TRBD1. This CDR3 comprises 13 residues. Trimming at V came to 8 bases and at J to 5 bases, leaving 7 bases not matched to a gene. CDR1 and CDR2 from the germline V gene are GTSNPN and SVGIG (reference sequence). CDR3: CAAGQGPHQPQHF. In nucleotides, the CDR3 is TGTGCCGCCGGACAGGGGCCGCATCAGCCCCAGCATTTT.

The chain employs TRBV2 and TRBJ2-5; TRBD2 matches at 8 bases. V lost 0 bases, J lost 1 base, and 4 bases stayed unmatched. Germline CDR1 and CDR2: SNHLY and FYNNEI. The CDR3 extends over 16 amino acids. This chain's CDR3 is CASSEALLAAQETQYF. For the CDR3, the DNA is TGTGCCAGCAGTGAAGCATTACTAGCGGCCCAAGAGACCCAGTACTTC.

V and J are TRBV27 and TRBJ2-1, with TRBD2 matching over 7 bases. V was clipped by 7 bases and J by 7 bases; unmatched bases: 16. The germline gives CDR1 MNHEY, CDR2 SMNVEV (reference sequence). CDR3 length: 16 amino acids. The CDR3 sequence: CASMGVAGAVLNEQFF. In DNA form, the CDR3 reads TGTGCCAGCATGGGGGTGGCGGGAGCGGTTTTGAATGAGCAGTTCTTC.

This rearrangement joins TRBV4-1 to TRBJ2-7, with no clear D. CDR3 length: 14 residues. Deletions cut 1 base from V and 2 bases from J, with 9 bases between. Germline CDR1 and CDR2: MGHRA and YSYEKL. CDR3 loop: CASSQAVLTYEQYF. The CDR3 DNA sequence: TGCGCCAGCAGCCAAGCGGTACTAACCTACGAGCAGTACTTC.

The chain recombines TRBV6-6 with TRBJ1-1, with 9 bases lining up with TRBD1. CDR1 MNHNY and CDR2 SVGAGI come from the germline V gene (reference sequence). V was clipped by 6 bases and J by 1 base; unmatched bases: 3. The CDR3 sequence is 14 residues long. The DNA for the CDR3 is TGTGCCAGCAGCCCGACAGGGGGGAACACTGAAGCTTTCTTT. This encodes CASSPTGGNTEAFF.